Reported below is one T cell receptor beta chain. The antigen is unknown. Treatment in this sample: treatment-naive control, cytoreductive nephrectomy. The tumor was a clear cell renal cell carcinoma. This specimen comes from a study of radiation and T cells in renal cell carcinoma. Study-wide points: Dominant CDR3 motifs were more common in irradiated tumors than controls.

The table came from immunoSEQ multiplex PCR; TCRdb's copy has only in-frame clones and leaves some out. The sample carries 15,000 to 17,000 clones, roughly 54% recorded once. Germline loops: CDR1 SQVTM, CDR2 ANQGSEA. The CDR3 has 13 residues. V was pared by 7 bases and J by 6 bases, with 19 bases between. The sample in question was tumor tissue, obtained from a patient whose treatment was nephrectomy without radiotherapy. The clonotype was recovered from a man between 50 and 59 years old with renal cell carcinoma. This sequence joins TRBV29-1 and TRBJ2-7, with a weak D call TRBD2 (5 bases). Here the CDR3 DNA reads TGCAGCGGGACTGGGGTCGGTTTAGGCGAGCAGTACTTC. The encoded protein is CSGTGVGLGEQYF.